Below are 23 T cell receptor beta chains sequenced from a single sample in a study of identical twins listed by TCRdb under 2016. The library was prepared using 5' RACE. Reads for this sample came from an Illumina HiSeq 2000. TCRdb reprocessing: public reads trimmed at Q25 with fastp, clones called with MiXCR, in-frame beta chains kept. Rows with a matching CDR3 protein are joined into one entry that keeps the most common DNA and genes. Here the sample has about 240,000 distinct CDR3 sequences; roughly a tenth occur a single time. 10% of the sample is in the top ten clones. Sequencing input: memory T cells sorted from blood. This specimen's cell subset or site label, per the study, means: CD45RO+ enriched T cells. The origin of the receptors is a man aged 45-60 years in good health.

Worth noting for this clonotype: A much larger clone lies one base from this, so it may be a read error. CDR3 in DNA: TGTGCCAGCAGAAAGGGACAGTCCCTCCACGAGCAGTACTTC. Protein product: CASRKGQSLHEQYF. V gene TRBV28 combines with J gene TRBJ2-7; 7 nucleotides align to TRBD1. This CDR3 spans 14 amino acids. The V segment lost 6 bases and the J segment 5 bases; nucleotides outside the gene matches: 10. The germline V gene has CDR1 MDHEN and CDR2 SYDVKM.

The chain joins TRBV20-1 to TRBJ2-1; D may be TRBD2 (5 bases). The CDR3 length is 13 residues. Germline V gene sequence: CDR1 DFQATT, CDR2 SNEGSKA (reference sequence). The V and J ends lost 6 bases and 9 bases respectively, with 18 bases between them. DNA for the CDR3: TGCAGTGCCAGACTAAGGGAGTTGGGTGAGCAGTTCTTC. The encoded protein is CSARLRELGEQFF.

At least ten counts were recorded for this clonotype. The chain couples TRBV3-1 to TRBJ1-6, with D unclear. V shed 0 bases and J shed 14 bases, with 11 bases lying between them. Germline-derived CDR1 and CDR2 are LGHDT and YNNKEL (reference sequence). CDR3 size: 13 residues. The CDR3 spells CASSQDWSRALHF. CDR3 DNA: TGTGCCAGCAGCCAAGATTGGTCTAGGGCCCTCCACTTT.

Many counts were recorded for this clonotype. The rearrangement links TRBV20-1 to TRBJ2-3; TRBD1 aligns across 10 bases. The germline CDR1 and CDR2 sequences are DFQATT and SNEGSKA (reference sequence). With V trimmed by 6 bases and J by 1 base, 7 bases remained unmatched. This CDR3 spans 15 amino acids. CDR3 loop: CSAKFGTGGTDTQYF. CDR3 nucleotide sequence: TGCAGTGCGAAGTTTGGGACAGGGGGCACAGATACGCAGTATTTT.

The chain is built from TRBV20-1 and TRBJ2-5; 7 bases agree with TRBD2. The CDR3 has 14 residues. J gave up 1 base and V 2 bases, and 4 bases lay outside the gene matches. Germline CDR1 DFQATT, CDR2 SNEGSKA (reference sequence). CDR3 sequence reads: CSARSSGVQETQYF. The CDR3 nucleotides are TGCAGTGCTAGATCTAGCGGCGTCCAAGAGACCCAGTACTTC.

Many counts were recorded for this clonotype. The chain combines TRBV12-3 or TRBV12-4 with TRBJ2-1; 10 positions agree with TRBD2. The junction had 2 bases not matched to a gene; V was cut back by 8 bases and J by 4 bases. The CDR3 is 13 amino acids. The CDR3 nucleotides read TGTGCCAGCGAGACTAGCGGGTACAATGAGCAGTTCTTC. This codes for CASETSGYNEQFF.

In DNA, the CDR3 is TGTGCCAGCCATAGCGGGAGAGGAAATGAGCAGTTCTTC. Its protein product is CASHSGRGNEQFF. The rearrangement links TRBV4-2 to TRBJ2-1; TRBD2 aligns across 9 bases. The length of the CDR3 is 13 residues. Germline trimming cut 8 bases from V and 7 bases from J; bases unmatched to any gene: 6. Germline assignment: CDR1 LGHNA and CDR2 YNFKEQ.

On this clonotype: This may be a read error: a much more frequent sequence differs by one nucleotide. The chain joins TRBV6-2 or TRBV6-3 to TRBJ1-2; D is ambiguous. The CDR3 covers 13 residues. Germline CDR1 MNHEY, CDR2 SVGEGT. CDR3 sequence reads: CASSYVRLGGSTF. CDR3 coding DNA: TGTGCCAGCAGTTACGTCCGCCTAGGTGGCTCCACCTTC.

Ten or more counts support this clonotype. CDR3: CSASGFGEWQFF. Written as DNA, the CDR3 is TGCAGTGCTAGTGGGTTTGGGGAATGGCAGTTCTTC. The chain couples TRBV20-1 to TRBJ2-1; D is undetermined. The ends were cut back, 3 bases at V and 12 bases at J, with 15 bases in the middle. The CDR3 has 12 residues. Germline CDR1 DFQATT, CDR2 SNEGSKA (reference sequence).

Only a few counts were recorded for this clonotype. The chain joins TRBV4-3 to TRBJ2-2; possibly TRBD1 for D (5 bases). V was trimmed by 4 bases and J by 1 base, leaving 16 bases between them. The CDR3 is 17 amino acids. Germline loops: CDR1 LGHNA, CDR2 YSLEER. CDR3 in DNA: TGCGCCAGCAGCCCCCTATTTGGTGACAGGAACACCGGGGAGCTGTTTTTT. Protein product: CASSPLFGDRNTGELFF.

CDR3 sequence: CASSRETRAYEQYF. In DNA, the CDR3 is TGCGCCAGCAGCCGAGAGACTAGGGCCTACGAGCAGTACTTC. The rearrangement uses TRBV4-1 and TRBJ2-7, with D tentatively TRBD2 (6 bases). Germline V CDR1 and CDR2: MGHRA, YSYEKL. The CDR3 runs to 14 residues. The ends were cut back, 4 bases at V and 2 bases at J, with 12 bases in the middle.

This clonotype appeared a few times. The rearrangement links TRBV20-1 to TRBJ2-1, with 12 bases fitting TRBD2. The CDR3 is 15 residues long. V shed 1 base, J shed 6 bases, and the junction held 4 bases outside the gene matches. Germline values: CDR1 DFQATT, CDR2 SNEGSKA (reference sequence). CDR3 DNA sequence: TGCAGTGCTAGAGTAGCTAGCGGGAGGGTCAATGAGCAGTTCTTC. It yields the protein CSARVASGRVNEQFF.

The chain recombines TRBV5-6 with TRBJ1-2; D possibly corresponds to TRBD1 (6 bases). Germline CDR1 and CDR2: SGHDT and YYEEEE. V gave up 2 bases and J gave up 8 bases, with 16 bases separating them. The CDR3 spans 14 residues. The CDR3 nucleotides are TGTGCCAGCAGCTTCAGGGGCGCCCGCTTCGGCTACACCTTC. It is translated as CASSFRGARFGYTF.

This clonotype was observed at least ten times. The chain joins TRBV6-2 or TRBV6-3 to TRBJ1-1; no definite D call. The CDR3 contains 12 residues. V lost 7 bases, J lost 3 bases, and 9 bases lay in between. Per germline, CDR1 MNHEY and CDR2 SVGEGT. The CDR3 nucleotides are TGTGCCAGCAATAATTGGGACACTGAAGCTTTCTTT. Encoded protein: CASNNWDTEAFF.

This clonotype was recorded many times. The chain carries TRBV14 and TRBJ1-2; D is uncertain. The CDR3 totals 13 residues. The V end lost 0 bases, the J end lost 4 bases, and 6 bases lay between the germline ends. Germline lookup yields CDR1 SGHDN and CDR2 FVKESK. This chain's CDR3 is CASSQESSYGYTF. CDR3 nucleotides: TGTGCCAGCAGCCAAGAATCCAGCTATGGCTACACCTTC.

This clonotype was seen a handful of times. This rearrangement joins TRBV12-3 or TRBV12-4 to TRBJ2-2; 7 bases line up with TRBD1. J lost 0 bases, V lost 5 bases, and 3 bases had no gene match. The CDR3 extends over 15 amino acids. Written as DNA, the CDR3 is TGTGCCAGCAGTAGACAGGGTTCGAACACCGGGGAGCTGTTTTTT. Amino acid sequence: CASSRQGSNTGELFF.

The table lists this clonotype with a count of one. The V call is TRBV20-1, the J call TRBJ2-7; 7 bases fit TRBD2. The CDR3 is made up of 15 amino acids. Germline V lookup: CDR1 DFQATT, CDR2 SNEGSKA (reference sequence). The J segment lost 4 bases and the V segment lost 4 bases, leaving 13 bases of the junction unmatched. The CDR3 here is CSAKGNGRETYEQYF. The CDR3, as DNA: TGCAGTGCTAAGGGTAATGGGCGGGAGACATACGAGCAGTACTTC.

This clonotype was found many times. J is TRBJ2-1 and V is TRBV29-1, with D perhaps matching TRBD1 or TRBD2 (5 bases each). The CDR3 extends over 14 amino acids. V was cut by 0 bases and J by 8 bases, with 14 bases left in between. Germline values: CDR1 SQVTM, CDR2 ANQGSEA. The CDR3 region is CSVEEPQGSDEQFF. The DNA of the CDR3 is TGCAGCGTTGAAGAACCTCAGGGTAGCGATGAGCAGTTCTTC.

This clonotype was observed at least ten times. V and J are TRBV7-2 and TRBJ2-3; D remains ambiguous. CDR1 is SGHTA and CDR2 is FQGNSA in the germline V gene. The V end was cut by 4 bases, the J end by 5 bases, with 13 bases between. The CDR3 is 14 residues long. CDR3 coding DNA: TGTGCCAGCAGCTCCTTTGGGTGGCAAGATACGCAGTATTTT. It yields the protein CASSSFGWQDTQYF.

This clonotype was observed a few times. The gene calls are TRBV3-1 and TRBJ2-3, with a tentative D call TRBD2 (5 bases). CDR3 length equals 16 residues. Germline V CDR1 and CDR2: LGHDT, YNNKEL (reference sequence). The V end was cut by 4 bases, the J end by 1 base, with 15 bases between. CDR3 sequence: CASSLGIKGGTDTQYF. The CDR3, as DNA: TGTGCCAGCAGCCTCGGGATCAAAGGAGGCACAGATACGCAGTATTTT.

This clonotype was observed a handful of times. This chain links TRBV7-3 with TRBJ2-2; D gene ambiguous. CDR3 length: 13 amino acids. V gave up 5 bases and J gave up 0 bases, with 4 bases separating them. Germline CDR1 is SGHTA and CDR2 is FQGTGA. CDR3 sequence: CASSTSNTGELFF. CDR3 sequence (DNA): TGTGCCAGCAGCACATCGAACACCGGGGAGCTGTTTTTT.

This clonotype occurred many times. The chain is built from TRBV20-1 and TRBJ2-3; 14 bases are shared with TRBD2. CDR1 DFQATT and CDR2 SNEGSKA come from the germline V gene (reference sequence). V shed 3 bases and J 5 bases; nucleotides not matched to a gene: 4. This CDR3 has 15 amino acids. The CDR3, as DNA: TGCAGTGCTAGTAGACTAGCGGGGGGGCAAGATACGCAGTATTTT. As protein: CSASRLAGGQDTQYF.

This clonotype was found many times. This chain joins TRBV7-9 and TRBJ2-7; D is unresolved. The CDR3 length is 13 residues. Germline CDR1 reads SEHNR; CDR2 reads FQNEAQ (reference sequence). V was trimmed by 1 base and J by 6 bases, leaving 10 bases between them. CDR3 coding DNA: TGTGCCAGCAGCTTAGGCAGTGGAGCCGAGCAGTACTTC. This translates into CASSLGSGAEQYF.